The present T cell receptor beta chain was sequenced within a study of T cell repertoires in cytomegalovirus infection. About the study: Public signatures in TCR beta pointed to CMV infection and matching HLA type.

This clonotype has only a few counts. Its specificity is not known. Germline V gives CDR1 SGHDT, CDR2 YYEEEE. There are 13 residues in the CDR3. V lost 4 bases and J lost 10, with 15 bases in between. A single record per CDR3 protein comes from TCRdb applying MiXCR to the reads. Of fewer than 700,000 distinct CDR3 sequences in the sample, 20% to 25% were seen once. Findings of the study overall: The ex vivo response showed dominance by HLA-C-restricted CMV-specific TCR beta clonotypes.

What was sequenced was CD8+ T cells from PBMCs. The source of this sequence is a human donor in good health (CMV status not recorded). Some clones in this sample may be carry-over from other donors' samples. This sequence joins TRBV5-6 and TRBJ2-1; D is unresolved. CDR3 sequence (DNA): TGTGCCAGCAGCAGAGGTGGGGTGAGGGAGCAGTTCTTC. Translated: CASSRGGVREQFF.